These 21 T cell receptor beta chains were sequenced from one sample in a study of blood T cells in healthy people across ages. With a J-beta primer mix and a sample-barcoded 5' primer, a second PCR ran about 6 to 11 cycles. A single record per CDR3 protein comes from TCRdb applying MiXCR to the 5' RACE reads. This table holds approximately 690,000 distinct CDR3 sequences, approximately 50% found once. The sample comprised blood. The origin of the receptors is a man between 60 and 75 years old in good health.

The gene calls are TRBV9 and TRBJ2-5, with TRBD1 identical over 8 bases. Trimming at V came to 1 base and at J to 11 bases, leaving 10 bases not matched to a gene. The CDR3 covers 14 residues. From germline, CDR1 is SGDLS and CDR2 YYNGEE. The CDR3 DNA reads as TGTGCCAGCAGCGTAAACAGGGGGACAGGAGAGCAGTACTTC. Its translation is CASSVNRGTGEQYF.

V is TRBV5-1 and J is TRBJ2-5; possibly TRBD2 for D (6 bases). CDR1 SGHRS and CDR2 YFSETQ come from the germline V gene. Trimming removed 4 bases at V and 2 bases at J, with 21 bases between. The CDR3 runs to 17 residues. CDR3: CASSQDGRGAPQETQYF. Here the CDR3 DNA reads TGCGCCAGCAGCCAAGACGGACGCGGGGCCCCACAAGAGACCCAGTACTTC.

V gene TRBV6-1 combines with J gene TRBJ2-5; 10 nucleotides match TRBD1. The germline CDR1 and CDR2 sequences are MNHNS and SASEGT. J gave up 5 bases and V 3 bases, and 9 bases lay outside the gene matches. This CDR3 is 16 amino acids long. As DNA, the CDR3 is TGTGCCAGCAGTGAGGGGACAGGGGCCTGGGGGGAGACCCAGTACTTC. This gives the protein CASSEGTGAWGETQYF.

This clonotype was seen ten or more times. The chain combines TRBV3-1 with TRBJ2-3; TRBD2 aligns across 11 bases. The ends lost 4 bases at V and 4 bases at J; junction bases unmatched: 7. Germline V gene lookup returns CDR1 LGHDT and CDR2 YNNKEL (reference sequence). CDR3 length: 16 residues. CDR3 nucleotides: TGTGCCAGCAGCCGTAGTACTAGCGGGGGTTCAGATACGCAGTATTTT. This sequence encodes CASSRSTSGGSDTQYF.

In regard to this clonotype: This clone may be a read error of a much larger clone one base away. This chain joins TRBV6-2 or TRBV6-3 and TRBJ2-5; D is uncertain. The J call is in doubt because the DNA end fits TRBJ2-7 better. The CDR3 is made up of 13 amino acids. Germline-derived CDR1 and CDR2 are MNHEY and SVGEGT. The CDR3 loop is CASSFSVPYEQYF. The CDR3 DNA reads TGTGCCAGCAGCTTCTCAGTGCCCTACGAGCAGTACTTC.

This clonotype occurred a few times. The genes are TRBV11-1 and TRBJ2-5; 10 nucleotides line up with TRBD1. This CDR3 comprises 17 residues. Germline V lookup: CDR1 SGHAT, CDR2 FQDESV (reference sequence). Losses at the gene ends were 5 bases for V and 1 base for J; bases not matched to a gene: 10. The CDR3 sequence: CASSQETGGVTQETQYF. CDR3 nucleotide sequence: TGTGCCAGCAGCCAAGAGACAGGGGGCGTCACCCAAGAGACCCAGTACTTC.

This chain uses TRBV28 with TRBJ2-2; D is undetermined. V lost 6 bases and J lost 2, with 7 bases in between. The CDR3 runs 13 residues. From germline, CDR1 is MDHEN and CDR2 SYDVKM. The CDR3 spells CASRTQNTGELFF. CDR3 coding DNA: TGTGCCAGCAGGACCCAAAACACCGGGGAGCTGTTTTTT. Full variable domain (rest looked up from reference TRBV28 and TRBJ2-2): DVKVTQSSRYLVKRTGEKVFLECVQDMDHENMFWYRQDPGLGLRLIYFSYDVKMKEKGDIPEGYSVSREKKERFSLILESASTNQTSMYLCASRTQNTGELFFGEGSRLTVL.

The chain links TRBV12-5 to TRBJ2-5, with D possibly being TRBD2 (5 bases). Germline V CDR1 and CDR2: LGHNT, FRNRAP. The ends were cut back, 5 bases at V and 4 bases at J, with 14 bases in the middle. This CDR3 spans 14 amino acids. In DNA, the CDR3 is TGTGCTAGTGGTCCAGGAGAGGGCCCAGAGACCCAGTACTTC. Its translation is CASGPGEGPETQYF.

The CDR3 DNA follows: TGTGCCAGCAGCCCGGGACAGGGTGCTTTCTCTGGGGCCAACGTCCTGACTTTC. Translated: CASSPGQGAFSGANVLTF. The J gene is TRBJ2-6, the V gene TRBV7-6, with 9 bases fitting TRBD1. The CDR3 covers 18 residues. Looked up from germline, CDR1 is SGHVS and CDR2 is FNYEAQ. The V gene end was trimmed by 5 bases and the J gene end by 0 bases; junction bases not matched to a gene: 8.

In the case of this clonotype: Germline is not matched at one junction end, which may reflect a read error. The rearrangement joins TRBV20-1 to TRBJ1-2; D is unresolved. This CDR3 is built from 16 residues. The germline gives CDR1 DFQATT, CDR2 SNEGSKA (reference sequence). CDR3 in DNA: TGCGGTGCTGCCCGAACGGACTCCGCAGGCGGCTATGGCCACACCTTC. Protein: CGAARTDSAGGYGHTF.

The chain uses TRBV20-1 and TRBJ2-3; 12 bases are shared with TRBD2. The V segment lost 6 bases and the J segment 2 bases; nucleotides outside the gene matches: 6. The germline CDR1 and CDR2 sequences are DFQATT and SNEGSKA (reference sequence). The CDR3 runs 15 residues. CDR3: CSAWTSGAVTDTQYF. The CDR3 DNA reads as TGCAGTGCGTGGACTAGCGGGGCCGTCACAGATACGCAGTATTTT.

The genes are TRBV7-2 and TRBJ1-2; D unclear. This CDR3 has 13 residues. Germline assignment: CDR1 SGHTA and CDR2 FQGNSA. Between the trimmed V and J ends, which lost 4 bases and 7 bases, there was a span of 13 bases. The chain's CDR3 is CASSWRTSGGYTF. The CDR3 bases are TGTGCCAGCAGCTGGCGGACGAGCGGTGGCTACACCTTC.

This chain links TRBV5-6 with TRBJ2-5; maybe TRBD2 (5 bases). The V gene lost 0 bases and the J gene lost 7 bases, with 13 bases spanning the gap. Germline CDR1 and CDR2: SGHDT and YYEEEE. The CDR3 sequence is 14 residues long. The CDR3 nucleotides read TGTGCCAGCAGCTTGGTAGTAATCCGGGGGACCCAGTACTTC. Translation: CASSLVVIRGTQYF.

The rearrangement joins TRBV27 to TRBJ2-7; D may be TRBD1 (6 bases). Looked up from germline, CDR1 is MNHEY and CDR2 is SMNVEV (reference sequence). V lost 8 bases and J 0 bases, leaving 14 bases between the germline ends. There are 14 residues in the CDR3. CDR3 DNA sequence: TGTGCCAGCGGACAGTCCCATTTCTCCTACGAGCAGTACTTC. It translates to CASGQSHFSYEQYF.

The CDR3 loop is CSVSSYQETQYF. CDR3 nucleotide sequence: TGCAGCGTATCAAGTTACCAAGAGACCCAGTACTTC. This chain joins TRBV29-1 and TRBJ2-5, with unresolved D. Germline assignment: CDR1 SQVTM and CDR2 ANQGSEA. This CDR3 has 12 amino acids. With 6 bases removed from V and 0 bases from J, the gap between germline ends came to 8 bases.

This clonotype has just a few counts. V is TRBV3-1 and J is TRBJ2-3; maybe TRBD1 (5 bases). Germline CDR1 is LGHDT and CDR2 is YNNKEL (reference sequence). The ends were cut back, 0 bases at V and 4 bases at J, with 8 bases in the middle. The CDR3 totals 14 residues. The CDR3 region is CASSQEGAADTQYF. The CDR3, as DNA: TGTGCCAGCAGCCAAGAAGGGGCTGCAGATACGCAGTATTTT.

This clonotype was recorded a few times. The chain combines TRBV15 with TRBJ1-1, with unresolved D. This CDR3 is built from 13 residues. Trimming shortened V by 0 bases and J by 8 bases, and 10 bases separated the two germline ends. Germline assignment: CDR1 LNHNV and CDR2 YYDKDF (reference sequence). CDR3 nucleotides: TGTGCCACCAGCAGAGATATGGGCAGAGAAGCTTTCTTT. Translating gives CATSRDMGREAFF.

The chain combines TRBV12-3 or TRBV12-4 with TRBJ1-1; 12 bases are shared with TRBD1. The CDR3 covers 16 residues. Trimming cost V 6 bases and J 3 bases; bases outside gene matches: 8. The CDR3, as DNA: TGTGCCAGCAGCGAGGGGACAGGGGGCTATGACACTGAAGCTTTCTTT. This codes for CASSEGTGGYDTEAFF.

The CDR3 DNA follows: TGTGCCAGCAGTTTTGGGACTAGCGTAGGGCAAGAGACCCAGTACTTC. It is translated as CASSFGTSVGQETQYF. The V and J genes are TRBV12-3 or TRBV12-4 and TRBJ2-5, with 10 bases aligning to TRBD2. The CDR3 sequence is 16 residues long. Unmatched junction bases numbered 6, after V lost 3 bases and J lost 2 bases.

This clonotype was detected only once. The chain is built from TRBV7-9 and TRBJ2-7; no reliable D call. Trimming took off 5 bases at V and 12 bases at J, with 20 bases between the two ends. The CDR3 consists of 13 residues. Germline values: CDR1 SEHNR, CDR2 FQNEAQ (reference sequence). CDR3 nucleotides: TGTGCCAGCAGCCCCCCTGGTTATCCCGGAAGGTACTTC. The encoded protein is CASSPPGYPGRYF.

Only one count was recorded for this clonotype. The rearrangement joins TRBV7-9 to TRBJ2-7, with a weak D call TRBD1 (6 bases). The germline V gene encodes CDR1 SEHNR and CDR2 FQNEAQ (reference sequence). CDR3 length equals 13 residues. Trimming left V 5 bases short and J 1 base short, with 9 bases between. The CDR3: CASSQGTSYEQYF. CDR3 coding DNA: TGTGCCAGCAGCCAGGGGACATCCTACGAGCAGTACTTC.